The 20 T cell receptor beta chains below all came from one sample that was sequenced in a study of T cells in localized non-small cell lung cancer (dated by TCRdb to 2020 to 2022). The library was made by the immunoSEQ multiplex PCR assay. The immuneACCESS repertoire file appears here via TCRdb, limited to in-frame rearrangements. These files lack a portion of the clones; in checked studies, under half of the deficit traces to unresolved V genes, and the cause of the others is not known. In all, the sample holds around 79,000 clones, and roughly 80% of those were seen once. 19% of the sample is taken by the ten largest. Material: PBMCs, obtained before any cancer treatment. The source of these receptors is a man between 35 and 75 years old with stage II squamous cell lung carcinoma.

The chain combines TRBV6-6 with TRBJ1-2; TRBD1 matches at 7 bases. This CDR3 is 15 amino acids long. CDR1 and CDR2 (germline): MNHNY, SVGAGI (reference sequence). Trimming took 0 bases from V and 4 from J; bases not matched to a gene: 5. This CDR3 is CASSYSGGAGYGYTF. Written as DNA, the CDR3 is TGTGCCAGCAGTTACTCAGGGGGCGCAGGCTATGGCTACACCTTC.

This chain joins TRBV7-8 and TRBJ2-7; 9 bases are shared with TRBD1. The CDR3 loop spans 15 amino acids. Trimming took 5 bases from V and 6 from J; bases not matched to a gene: 11. Germline values: CDR1 SGHVS, CDR2 FQNEAQ. CDR3 region: CASSQGDRAIVEQYF. The CDR3 bases are TGTGCCAGCAGCCAAGGGGACAGGGCGATTGTCGAGCAGTACTTC.

This clone was seen more than once but under ten times. The V gene is TRBV19, the J gene TRBJ1-5; 10 nucleotides align to TRBD1. This CDR3 region has 15 residues. The V gene end was trimmed by 6 bases and the J gene end by 9 bases; junction bases not matched to a gene: 11. The V gene's germline CDR1 is LNHDA and CDR2 SQIVND (reference sequence). The CDR3 here is CASRPGQGSLWPQHF. The CDR3 DNA sequence: TGTGCCAGTAGACCGGGACAGGGGTCCCTTTGGCCCCAGCATTTT. The full variable domain, rest sourced from reference TRBV19 and TRBJ1-5, is DGGITQSPKYLFRKEGQNVTLSCEQNLNHDAMYWYRQDPGQGLRLIYYSQIVNDFQKGDIAEGYSVSREKKESFPLTVTSAQKNPTAFYLCASRPGQGSLWPQHFGDGTRLSIL.

This sequence joins TRBV29-1 and TRBJ1-2, with TRBD1 identical over 8 bases. This CDR3 spans 14 amino acids. Germline V gene data show CDR1 as SQVTM and CDR2 as ANQGSEA. Trimming cost V 6 bases and J 4 bases; bases outside gene matches: 10. For the CDR3, the DNA is TGCAGCGTGTCCCCAGGGGGCGCGAGCTATGGCTACACCTTC. Protein product: CSVSPGGASYGYTF.

This chain connects TRBV6-5 to TRBJ2-7; D is undetermined. V shed 6 bases and J shed 6 bases, with 15 bases lying between them. The CDR3 extends over 13 amino acids. The germline V gene has CDR1 MNHEY and CDR2 SVGAGI. CDR3 sequence reads: CASSMTGNGEQYF. CDR3 coding DNA: TGTGCCAGCAGCATGACTGGAAACGGCGAGCAGTACTTC.

The chain is built from TRBV4-2 and TRBJ2-7; TRBD2 matches at 11 bases. Trimming removed 1 base from V and 0 bases from J; junction bases left unmatched: 5. Germline-derived CDR1 and CDR2 are LGHNA and YNFKEQ. The CDR3 is made up of 17 amino acids. CDR3 in DNA: TGTGCCAGCAGCCAAGCTAGCGGGACTAGCGGCTCCTACGAGCAGTACTTC. Amino acid sequence: CASSQASGTSGSYEQYF.

The genes are TRBV7-3 and TRBJ2-1; D is uncertain. The germline V and J ends were trimmed by 4 bases and 7 bases, with 14 bases remaining between them. The CDR3 sequence is 14 residues long. Germline CDR1 and CDR2: SGHTA and FQGTGA. The CDR3 reads CASSSQDRRNEQFF. The CDR3 bases are TGTGCCAGCAGCTCCCAAGACCGTCGGAATGAGCAGTTCTTC.

The chain carries TRBV13 and TRBJ1-1; a possible D gene is TRBD1 (6 bases). The CDR3 is 13 residues long. Germline assignment: CDR1 PRHDT and CDR2 FYEKMQ (reference sequence). V lost 5 bases, J lost 6 bases, and 13 bases lay in between. This CDR3 reads CASSPRGGAEAFF. DNA for the CDR3: TGTGCCAGCAGCCCGAGGGGGGGCGCTGAAGCTTTCTTT.

This clone appeared many times. The chain combines TRBV6-5 with TRBJ1-5; a weak D match, TRBD1 (6 bases). V was shortened by 7 bases and J by 0 bases, with 10 bases between the two germline ends. Germline values: CDR1 MNHEY, CDR2 SVGAGI. The CDR3 length is 14 residues. The CDR3 bases are TGTGCCAGCATGGACAGACATAGCAATCAGCCCCAGCATTTT. It translates to CASMDRHSNQPQHF.

CDR3 DNA: TGTGCCAGCAGCCAAGAAGCGGTAGCGGAGTACAATGAGCAGTTCTTC. It specifies CASSQEAVAEYNEQFF. The V call is TRBV4-2, the J call TRBJ2-1, with D perhaps matching TRBD2 (6 bases). The CDR3 runs 16 residues. Germline V gene data show CDR1 as LGHNA and CDR2 as YNFKEQ. V was pared by 0 bases and J by 4 bases, with 13 bases between.

V gene TRBV11-2 combines with J gene TRBJ2-1; D not resolved. Between the trimmed V and J ends, which lost 3 bases and 9 bases, there was a span of 12 bases. CDR1 and CDR2 (germline): SGHAT, FQNNGV. The CDR3 consists of 13 residues. CDR3 DNA sequence: TGTGCCAGCAGCTTGGGCCTTAAAGGTGAGCAGTTCTTC. Translation: CASSLGLKGEQFF.

The chain recombines TRBV7-2 with TRBJ1-6; no definite D call. CDR3 size: 12 residues. V lost 3 bases, J lost 7 bases, and 4 bases lay in between. CDR1 is SGHTA and CDR2 is FQGNSA in the germline V gene. CDR3 nucleotides: TGTGCCAGCAGCTTTGGGAATTCACCCCTCCACTTT. This encodes CASSFGNSPLHF.

V usage is TRBV7-3 and J usage is TRBJ1-3, with D possibly being TRBD1 (5 bases). Germline loops: CDR1 SGHTA, CDR2 FQGTGA. Trimming left V 4 bases short and J 4 bases short, with 11 bases between. The CDR3 totals 14 residues. In nucleotides, the CDR3 is TGTGCCAGCAGCTCGACAGCGGGAGGAAACACCATATATTTT. Protein: CASSSTAGGNTIYF.

This clone has only a few counts. This sequence joins TRBV30 and TRBJ1-1, with 7 bases identical to TRBD1. The CDR3 extends over 13 amino acids. Germline loops: CDR1 GTSNPN, CDR2 SVGIG (reference sequence). V gave up 3 bases and J gave up 5 bases; unmatched junction bases: 6. The CDR3 protein is CAWRRDSPTEAFF. The CDR3 DNA reads as TGTGCCTGGAGGCGGGACAGTCCGACTGAAGCTTTCTTT. The variable domain in full, with the rest retrieved from reference TRBV30 and TRBJ1-1, is SQTIHQWPATLVQPVGSPLSLECTVEGTSNPNLYWYRQAAGRGLQLLFYSVGIGQISSEVPQNLSASRPQDRQFILSSKKLLLSDSGFYLCAWRRDSPTEAFFGQGTRLTVV.

V usage is TRBV2 and J usage is TRBJ2-1, with 10 positions matching TRBD2. Trimming removed 3 bases from V and 3 bases from J; junction bases left unmatched: 2. CDR1 is SNHLY and CDR2 is FYNNEI in the germline V gene. The CDR3 has 15 residues. CDR3 residues: CASSEASGSYNEQFF. DNA for the CDR3: TGTGCCAGCAGTGAGGCTAGCGGGAGCTACAATGAGCAGTTCTTC.

The J gene is TRBJ1-5, the V gene TRBV28, with D possibly being TRBD1 (5 bases). Germline CDR1 MDHEN, CDR2 SYDVKM. The CDR3 is made up of 12 amino acids. Trimming took off 7 bases at V and 6 bases at J, with 10 bases between the two ends. CDR3 sequence: CASNFGGQPQHF. Written as DNA, the CDR3 is TGTGCCAGCAACTTCGGGGGTCAGCCCCAGCATTTT.

CDR3 in amino acids: CASVDSYNSPLHF. CDR3 nucleotides: TGTGCCAGCGTCGACTCCTATAATTCACCCCTCCACTTT. The rearrangement uses TRBV6-1 and TRBJ1-6; D remains unclear. The CDR3 is 13 residues long. Germline lookup yields CDR1 MNHNS and CDR2 SASEGT. The V end lost 8 bases, the J end lost 0 bases, and 5 bases lay between the germline ends.

The chain couples TRBV4-1 to TRBJ2-7, with unresolved D. Between the trimmed V and J ends, which lost 0 bases and 4 bases, there was a span of 4 bases. CDR1 and CDR2 from the germline V gene are MGHRA and YSYEKL. The CDR3 is made up of 12 amino acids. The CDR3 nucleotides are TGCGCCAGCAGCCAAGATGGGTACGAGCAGTACTTC. This sequence encodes CASSQDGYEQYF.

The chain links TRBV29-1 to TRBJ1-1; D is uncertain. Trimming stripped 7 bases from V and 4 bases from J, with 10 bases between. CDR3 length: 11 amino acids. Looked up from germline, CDR1 is SQVTM and CDR2 is ANQGSEA. The CDR3 here is CSANRATEAFF. DNA for the CDR3: TGCAGCGCGAACAGAGCCACTGAAGCTTTCTTT. Using reference TRBV29-1 and TRBJ1-1 for the parts outside the CDR3, the full variable domain is SAVISQKPSRDICQRGTSLTIQCQVDSQVTMMFWYRQQPGQSLTLIATANQGSEATYESGFVIDKFPISRPNLTFSTLTVSNMSPEDSSIYLCSANRATEAFFGQGTRLTVV.

The chain couples TRBV9 to TRBJ1-5, with D maybe TRBD1 (6 bases). The CDR3 sequence is 15 residues long. Per germline, CDR1 SGDLS and CDR2 YYNGEE. Trimming removed 0 bases at V and 5 bases at J, with 12 bases between. The CDR3 region has the DNA TGTGCCAGCAGCGTAGGAGGGGGGGCGGATCAGCCCCAGCATTTT. This codes for CASSVGGGADQPQHF.